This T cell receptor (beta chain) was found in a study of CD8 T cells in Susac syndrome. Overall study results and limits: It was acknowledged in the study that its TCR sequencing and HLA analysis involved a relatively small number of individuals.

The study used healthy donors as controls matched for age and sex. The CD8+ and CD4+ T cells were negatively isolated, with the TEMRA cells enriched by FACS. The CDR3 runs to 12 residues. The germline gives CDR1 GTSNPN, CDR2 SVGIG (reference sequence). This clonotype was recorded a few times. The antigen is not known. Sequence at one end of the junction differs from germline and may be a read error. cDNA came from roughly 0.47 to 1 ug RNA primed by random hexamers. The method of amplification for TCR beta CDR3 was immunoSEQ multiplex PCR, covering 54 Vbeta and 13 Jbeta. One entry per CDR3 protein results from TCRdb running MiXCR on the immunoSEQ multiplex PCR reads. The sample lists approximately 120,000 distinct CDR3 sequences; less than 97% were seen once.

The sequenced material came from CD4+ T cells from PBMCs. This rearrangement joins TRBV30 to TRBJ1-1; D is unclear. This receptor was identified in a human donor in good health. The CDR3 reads CALGKGNTEAFF. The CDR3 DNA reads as TGCGCTTTGGGGAAAGGGAACACTGAAGCTTTCTTT. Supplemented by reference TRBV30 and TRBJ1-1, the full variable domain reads SQTIHQWPATLVQPVGSPLSLECTVEGTSNPNLYWYRQAAGRGLQLLFYSVGIGQISSEVPQNLSASRPQDRQFILSSKKLLLSDSGFYLCALGKGNTEAFFGQGTRLTVV.